These T cell receptor beta chains were read from a single sample in a study of CD8 T cells in Susac syndrome. One entry per CDR3 protein, called by TCRdb with MiXCR from the immunoSEQ multiplex PCR reads. Of 150,000 or so distinct CDR3 sequences listed, around 94% are singletons. The sample comprised CD4+ T cells from PBMCs. The origin of the receptors is a human donor in good health. Both conserved end residues are part of each CDR3. Each record gives: clone size, D gene, V gene, J gene, CDR3 DNA, CDR3 protein. D genes are given only for firm matches. Some rows have no size entry. The others give once, few or many, or a class for an expanded clone.

size: .
D: TRBD2
V: TRBV6-2/TRBV6-3
J: TRBJ2-7
DNA: TGTGCCACCCGACTAGCGGTCCTCTACGAGCAGTACTTC
CDR3: CATRLAVLYEQYF

size: once
D: .
V: TRBV7-9
J: TRBJ1-6
DNA: TGTGCCAGCAGCCGACAGGCGGTGGGGTCACCCCTCCACTTT
CDR3: CASSRQAVGSPLHF

size: .
D: TRBD1
V: TRBV19
J: TRBJ1-2
DNA: TGTGCCAGTAGCGCTGACAGGGGAAGCGGCTACACCTTC
CDR3: CASSADRGSGYTF

size: .
D: .
V: TRBV20-1
J: TRBJ2-1
DNA: TGCAGTGCTAGAGATCACCCTAGGGGTGCTACGGGTGAGCAGTTCTTC
CDR3: CSARDHPRGATGEQFF

size: .
D: TRBD1
V: TRBV2
J: TRBJ1-1
DNA: TGTGCCAGCAGCAAATTGACAGGGCTTGGTGAAGCTTTCTTT
CDR3: CASSKLTGLGEAFF

size: .
D: TRBD1
V: TRBV6-5
J: TRBJ2-7
DNA: TGTGCCAGCAGTTCCCGGGACAGGACCTCCACCTACGAGCAGTACTTC
CDR3: CASSSRDRTSTYEQYF

size: .
D: .
V: TRBV20-1
J: TRBJ2-7
DNA: TGCAGTGCTAGAGATGGTTTTCCTGCCTACGAGCAGTACTTC
CDR3: CSARDGFPAYEQYF

size: .
D: TRBD1
V: TRBV5-4
J: TRBJ1-1
DNA: TGTGCCAGCAGCTTGAAGGGGGCGACTGAAGCTTTCTTT
CDR3: CASSLKGATEAFF

size: .
D: .
V: TRBV4-2
J: TRBJ1-2
DNA: TGTGCCAGCAGCCAAGAGGAGACGACGGGGTATGGCTACACCTTC
CDR3: CASSQEETTGYGYTF

size: .
D: TRBD1
V: TRBV6-2/TRBV6-3
J: TRBJ1-1
DNA: TGTGCCAGCAGCCCGACAGGGGGGGGCACTGAAGCTTTCTTT
CDR3: CASSPTGGGTEAFF

size: .
D: .
V: TRBV13
J: TRBJ1-6
DNA: TGTGCCAGCAGCGGACTGGGAGGGGAGGGGTCACCCCTCCACTTT
CDR3: CASSGLGGEGSPLHF

size: .
D: .
V: TRBV25-1
J: TRBJ2-7
DNA: TGTGCCAGCAGTGAATCGAACTCCTACGAGCAGTACTTC
CDR3: CASSESNSYEQYF

size: .
D: .
V: TRBV20-1
J: TRBJ1-2
DNA: TGCAGTGCTGTTACCTCACCGGTCTATGGCTACACCTTC
CDR3: CSAVTSPVYGYTF

size: few
D: .
V: TRBV2
J: TRBJ1-1
DNA: TGTGCCAGCAGTGTTCAGGGGAACACTGAAGCTTTCTTT
CDR3: CASSVQGNTEAFF

size: few
D: TRBD2
V: TRBV9
J: TRBJ2-3
DNA: TGTGCTAGCAGCGTTGGACTAGCGGGGACAGATACGCAGTATTTT
CDR3: CASSVGLAGTDTQYF

size: .
D: .
V: TRBV29-1
J: TRBJ2-3
DNA: TGCAGCGTTGACAGCACAGATACGCAGTATTTT
CDR3: CSVDSTDTQYF

size: .
D: .
V: TRBV7-9
J: TRBJ2-1
DNA: TGTGCCAGCAGCTCGCCGGGAGAGCAGTTCTTC
CDR3: CASSSPGEQFF

size: .
D: .
V: TRBV6-2/TRBV6-3
J: TRBJ2-7
DNA: TGTGCCAGCAGTTACGACAGAGCCTACGAGCAGTACTTC
CDR3: CASSYDRAYEQYF

size: .
D: .
V: TRBV6-2/TRBV6-3
J: TRBJ2-7
DNA: TGTGCCAGCAGCCCAGCCGGGACACTTGCCTCCTACGAGCAGTACTTC
CDR3: CASSPAGTLASYEQYF

size: .
D: .
V: TRBV9
J: TRBJ1-1
DNA: TGTGCCAGCAGCGTGGGCCTTGAGAACACTGAAGCTTTCTTT
CDR3: CASSVGLENTEAFF

size: .
D: .
V: TRBV28
J: TRBJ1-5
DNA: TGTGCCAGCAGCCACCGGCTGAATCAGCCCCAGCATTTT
CDR3: CASSHRLNQPQHF

size: few
D: .
V: TRBV5-4
J: TRBJ1-1
DNA: TGTGCCAGCAGCTTGGCTCGGGCGAACACTGAAGCTTTCTTT
CDR3: CASSLARANTEAFF

size: .
D: TRBD2
V: TRBV20-1
J: TRBJ2-3
DNA: TGCAGTGCCCCTCGGCGGGGGGGCCCAGATACGCAGTATTTT
CDR3: CSAPRRGGPDTQYF

size: .
D: TRBD2
V: TRBV6-2/TRBV6-3
J: TRBJ2-1
DNA: TGTGCCAGCAGTCCCTGGACTAGCGGGGGGGCAGGCAATGAGCAGTTCTTC
CDR3: CASSPWTSGGAGNEQFF

size: .
D: .
V: TRBV7-9
J: TRBJ1-2
DNA: TGTGCCAGCAGCCCCACGGGCCCCGGAGGCTACACCTTC
CDR3: CASSPTGPGGYTF

size: .
D: .
V: TRBV7-2
J: TRBJ1-6
DNA: TGTGCCAGCAGCGCTACCAGCAGCTCCTATAATTCACCCCTCCACTTT
CDR3: CASSATSSSYNSPLHF

size: .
D: .
V: TRBV7-8
J: TRBJ1-5
DNA: TGTGCCAGCAGTCCCTCCGGCCACCCCGGTCAGCCCCAGCATTTT
CDR3: CASSPSGHPGQPQHF

size: .
D: .
V: TRBV18
J: TRBJ2-7
DNA: TGTGCCAGCTCACCAAATACGGAATCGGGCTACGAGCAGTACTTC
CDR3: CASSPNTESGYEQYF

size: few
D: .
V: TRBV12-3/TRBV12-4
J: TRBJ2-6
DNA: TGTGCCAGCAGTTTACGTAGCTCTGGGGCCAACGTCCTGACTTTC
CDR3: CASSLRSSGANVLTF

size: once
D: TRBD1
V: TRBV6-1
J: TRBJ2-3
DNA: TGTGCCAGCACCGAACGGGGCAGGGGGCCGAGCACAGATACGCAGTATTTT
CDR3: CASTERGRGPSTDTQYF

size: .
D: .
V: TRBV5-1
J: TRBJ1-2
DNA: TGCGCCAGCAGCTTGGCTTCGGACGGGGCTAACTATGGCTACACCTTC
CDR3: CASSLASDGANYGYTF